A single T cell receptor beta chain is shown here with its context. Its antigen is unidentified. PCR primers comprised 60 Vbeta and 13 Jbeta primers. Study processing details: A later analysis tallied approximately 80 million unique TCR beta chains, 9 million to 12 million of them shared. Produced via immunoSEQ multiplex PCR; TCRdb's table is partial and in-frame only. The DNA was the basis for D and trimming; V, J and clone size are from that table. Of 100,000 or so clones listed, 70% to 85% are singletons. This entry is derived from a study of cytomegalovirus exposure and HLA in healthy donors. Study-level results: Roughly uniform sequencing depth across donors was assumed, possibly incorrectly.

Germline V lookup: CDR1 SQVTM, CDR2 ANQGSEA. The CDR3 length is 16 residues. V was trimmed by 1 base and J by 0 bases, leaving 13 bases between them. The V gene is TRBV29-1, the J gene TRBJ1-3; possibly TRBD1 for D (5 bases). The TCR originated in a man between 18 and 35 years old in good health and CMV-seronegative. The sequencing input was PBMCs. The CDR3 DNA sequence: TGCAGCGTTGAAGGGAAGGGACTCTTCTCTGGAAACACCATATATTTT. This translates into CSVEGKGLFSGNTIYF.